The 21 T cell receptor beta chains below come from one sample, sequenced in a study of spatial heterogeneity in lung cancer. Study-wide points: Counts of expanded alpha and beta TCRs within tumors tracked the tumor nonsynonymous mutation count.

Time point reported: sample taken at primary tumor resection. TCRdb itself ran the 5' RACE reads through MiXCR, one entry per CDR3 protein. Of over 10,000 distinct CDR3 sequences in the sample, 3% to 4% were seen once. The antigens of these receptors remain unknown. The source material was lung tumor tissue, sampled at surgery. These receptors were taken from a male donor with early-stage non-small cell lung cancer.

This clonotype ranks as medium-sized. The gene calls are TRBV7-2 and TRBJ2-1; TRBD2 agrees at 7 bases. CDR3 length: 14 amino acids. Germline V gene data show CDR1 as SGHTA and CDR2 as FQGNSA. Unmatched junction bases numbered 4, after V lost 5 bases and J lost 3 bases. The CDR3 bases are TGTGCCAGCAGCAAGAGCGGGGTCTACAATGAGCAGTTCTTC. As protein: CASSKSGVYNEQFF.

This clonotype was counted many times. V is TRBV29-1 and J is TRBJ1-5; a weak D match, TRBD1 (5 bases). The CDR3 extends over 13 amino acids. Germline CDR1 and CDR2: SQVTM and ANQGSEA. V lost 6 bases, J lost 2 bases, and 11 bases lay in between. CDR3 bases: TGCAGCGTGGGGGATGGTGGCAATCAGCCCCAGCATTTT. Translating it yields CSVGDGGNQPQHF.

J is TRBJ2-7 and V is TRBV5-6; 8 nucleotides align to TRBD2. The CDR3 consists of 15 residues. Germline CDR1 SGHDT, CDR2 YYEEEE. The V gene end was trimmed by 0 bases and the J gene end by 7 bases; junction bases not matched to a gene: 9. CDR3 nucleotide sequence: TGTGCCAGCAGCTTGGGGCCAGCGGGGGTAGGTGAGCAGTACTTC. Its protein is CASSLGPAGVGEQYF.

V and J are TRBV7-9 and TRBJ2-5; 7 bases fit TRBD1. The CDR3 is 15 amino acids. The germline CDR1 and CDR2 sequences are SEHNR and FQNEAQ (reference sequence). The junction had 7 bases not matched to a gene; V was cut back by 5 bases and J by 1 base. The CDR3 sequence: CASSPVRDSQETQYF. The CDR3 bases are TGTGCCAGCAGCCCTGTCCGGGACAGCCAAGAGACCCAGTACTTC.

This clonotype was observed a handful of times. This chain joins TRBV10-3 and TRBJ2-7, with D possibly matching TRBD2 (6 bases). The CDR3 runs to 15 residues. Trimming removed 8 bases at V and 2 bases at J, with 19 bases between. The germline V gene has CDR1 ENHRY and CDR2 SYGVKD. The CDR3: CAISSRAGGTYEQYF. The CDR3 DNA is TGTGCCATCTCTAGTCGGGCAGGAGGGACCTACGAGCAGTACTTC.

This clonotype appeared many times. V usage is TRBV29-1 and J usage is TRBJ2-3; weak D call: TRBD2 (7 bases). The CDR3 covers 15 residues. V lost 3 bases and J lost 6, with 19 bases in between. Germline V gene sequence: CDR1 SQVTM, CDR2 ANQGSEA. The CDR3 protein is CSVEVRGRGTDTQYF. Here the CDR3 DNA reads TGCAGCGTTGAGGTGCGGGGGCGGGGGACGGATACGCAGTATTTT.

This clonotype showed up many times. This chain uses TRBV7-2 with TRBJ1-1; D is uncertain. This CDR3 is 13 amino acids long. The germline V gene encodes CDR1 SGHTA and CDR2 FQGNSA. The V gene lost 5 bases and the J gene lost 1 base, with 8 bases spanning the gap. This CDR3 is CASSTFPNTEAFF. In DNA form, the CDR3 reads TGTGCCAGCAGCACCTTCCCGAACACTGAAGCTTTCTTT.

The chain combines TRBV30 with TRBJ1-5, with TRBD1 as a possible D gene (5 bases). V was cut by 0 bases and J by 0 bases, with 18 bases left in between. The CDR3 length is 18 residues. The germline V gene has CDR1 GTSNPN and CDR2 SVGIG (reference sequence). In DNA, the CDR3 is TGTGCCTGGAGTGTTGGGTTCGGGGCGGTGGGTAGCAATCAGCCCCAGCATTTT. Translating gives CAWSVGFGAVGSNQPQHF.

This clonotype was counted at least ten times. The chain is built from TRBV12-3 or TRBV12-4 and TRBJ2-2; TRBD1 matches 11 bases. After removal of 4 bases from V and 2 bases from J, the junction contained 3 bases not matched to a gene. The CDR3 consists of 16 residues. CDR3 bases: TGTGCCAGCAGTTCCTGGACAGGGGGCAACACCGGGGAGCTGTTTTTT. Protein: CASSSWTGGNTGELFF.

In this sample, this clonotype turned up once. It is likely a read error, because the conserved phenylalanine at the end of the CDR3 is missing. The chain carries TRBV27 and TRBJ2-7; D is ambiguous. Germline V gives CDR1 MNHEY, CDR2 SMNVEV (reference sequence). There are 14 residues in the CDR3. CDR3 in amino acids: CERSLGLGYYEQYL. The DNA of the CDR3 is TGTGAAAGAAGTTTAGGCCTGGGATACTACGAGCAGTACTTA.

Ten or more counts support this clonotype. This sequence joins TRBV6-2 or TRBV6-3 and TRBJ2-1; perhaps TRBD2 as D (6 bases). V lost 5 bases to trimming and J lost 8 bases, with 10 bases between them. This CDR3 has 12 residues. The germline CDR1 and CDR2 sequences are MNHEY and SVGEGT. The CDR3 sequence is CASSRWEDEQFF. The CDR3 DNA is TGTGCCAGCAGTCGATGGGAGGATGAGCAGTTCTTC.

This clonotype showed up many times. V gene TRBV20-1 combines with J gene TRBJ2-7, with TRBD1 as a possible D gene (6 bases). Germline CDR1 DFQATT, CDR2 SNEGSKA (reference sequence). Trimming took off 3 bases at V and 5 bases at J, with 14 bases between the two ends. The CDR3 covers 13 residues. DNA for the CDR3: TGCAGTGCTAGTGGGGACCCAGGGGACGAGCAGTACTTC. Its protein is CSASGDPGDEQYF.

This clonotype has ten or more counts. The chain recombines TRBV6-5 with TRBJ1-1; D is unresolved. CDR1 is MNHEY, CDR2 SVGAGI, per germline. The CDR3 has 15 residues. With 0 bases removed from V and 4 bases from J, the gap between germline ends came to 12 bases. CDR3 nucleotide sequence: TGTGCCAGCAGTTACTCGGCCGGGGTCGGCACTGAAGCTTTCTTT. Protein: CASSYSAGVGTEAFF.

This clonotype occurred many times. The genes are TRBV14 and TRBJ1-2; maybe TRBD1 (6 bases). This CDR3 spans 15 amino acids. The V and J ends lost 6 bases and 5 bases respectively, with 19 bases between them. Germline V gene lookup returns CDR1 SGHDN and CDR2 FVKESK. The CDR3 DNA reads TGTGCCAGCAGTTCCGACCGGACAGTTAAGTATGGCTACACCTTC. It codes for CASSSDRTVKYGYTF.

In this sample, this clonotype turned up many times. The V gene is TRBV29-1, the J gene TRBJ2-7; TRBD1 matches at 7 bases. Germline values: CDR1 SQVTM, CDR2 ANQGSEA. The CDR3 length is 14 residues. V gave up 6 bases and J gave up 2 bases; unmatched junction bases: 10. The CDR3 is CSVTQGYYAYEQYF. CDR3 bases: TGCAGCGTGACACAGGGGTATTACGCCTACGAGCAGTACTTC.

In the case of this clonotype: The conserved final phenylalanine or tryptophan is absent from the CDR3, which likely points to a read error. Written as DNA, the CDR3 is TGTGCCAGCAGCTCGCGACGAGGTCCGCACTCTGGGGCCAACGTCCTGACTTCC. This translates into CASSSRRGPHSGANVLTS. This chain joins TRBV11-2 and TRBJ2-6, with D unresolved. This CDR3 contains 18 residues. Germline-derived CDR1 and CDR2 are SGHAT and FQNNGV. The germline V and J ends were trimmed by 4 bases and 0 bases, with 16 bases remaining between them.

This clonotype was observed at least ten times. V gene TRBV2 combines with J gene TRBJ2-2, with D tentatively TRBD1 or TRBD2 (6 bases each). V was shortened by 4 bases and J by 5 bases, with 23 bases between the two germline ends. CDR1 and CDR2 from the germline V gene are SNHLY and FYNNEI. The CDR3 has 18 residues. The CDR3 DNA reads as TGTGCCAGCAGTGTAAACCTGGGGGGCGGTCTAGGAACCGGGGAGCTGTTTTTT. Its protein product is CASSVNLGGGLGTGELFF.

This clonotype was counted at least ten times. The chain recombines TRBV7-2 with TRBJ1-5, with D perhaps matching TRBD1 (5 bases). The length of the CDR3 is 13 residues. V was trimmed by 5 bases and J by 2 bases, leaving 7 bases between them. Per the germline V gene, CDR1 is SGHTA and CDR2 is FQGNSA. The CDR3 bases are TGTGCCAGCAGCAGGGGAGGCAATCAGCCCCAGCATTTT. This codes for CASSRGGNQPQHF.

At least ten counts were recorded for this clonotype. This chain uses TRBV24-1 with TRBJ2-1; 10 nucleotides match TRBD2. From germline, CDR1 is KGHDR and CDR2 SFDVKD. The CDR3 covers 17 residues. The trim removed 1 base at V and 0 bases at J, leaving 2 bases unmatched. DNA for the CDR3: TGTGCCACCAGTGATTTTAGCGGGGGGTACTCCTACAATGAGCAGTTCTTC. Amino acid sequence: CATSDFSGGYSYNEQFF.

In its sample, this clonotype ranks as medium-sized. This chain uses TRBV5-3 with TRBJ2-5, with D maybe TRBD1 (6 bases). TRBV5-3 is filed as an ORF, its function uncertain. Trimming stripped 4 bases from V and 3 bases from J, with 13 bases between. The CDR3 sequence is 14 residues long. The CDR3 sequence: CARSPGQKEETQYF. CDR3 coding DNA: TGTGCCAGAAGCCCTGGACAGAAAGAAGAGACCCAGTACTTC.

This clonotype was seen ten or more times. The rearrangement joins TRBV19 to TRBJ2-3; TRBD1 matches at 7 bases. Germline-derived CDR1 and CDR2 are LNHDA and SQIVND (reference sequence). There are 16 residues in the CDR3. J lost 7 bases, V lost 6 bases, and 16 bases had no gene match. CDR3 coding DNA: TGTGCCAGTAGCACCCAACGACAGGGTTCCGGGTATACGCAGTATTTT. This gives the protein CASSTQRQGSGYTQYF.